This T cell receptor (beta chain) was captured in a study of human T cells and chemical hapten exposure. Overall study results and limits: Counts of TCRs above 1 in 1000 frequency stayed unchanged with DPC sensitization.

This clonotype was recorded many times. Its antigen is not known. The CDR3 is 13 residues long. Germline V gives CDR1 MNHEY, CDR2 SVGEGT. V shed 6 bases and J shed 0 bases, with 7 bases lying between them. Time point of the sample: healthy volunteer bleed at 6 weeks. Before extraction, the whole blood was not fractionated, and total RNA was taken from it. TCRdb re-called the RACE reads with MiXCR, one entry per CDR3 protein. The profile shows tens of thousands of distinct CDR3 sequences, 5.5% of them singletons. The clonotype originates from a human donor in good health. Some clones in this sample may be carry-over from other donors' samples. The rearrangement uses TRBV6-2 or TRBV6-3 and TRBJ2-3; perhaps D is TRBD1 or TRBD2 (5 bases each). Specimen: whole blood. CDR3 sequence reads: CASRRDSTDTQYF. CDR3 nucleotides: TGTGCCAGCAGACGGGACAGCACAGATACGCAGTATTTT.